The 14 T cell receptor beta chains given below trace back to one sample, sequenced in a study of PD-L1 blockade in urothelial cancer. Data came from immunoSEQ multiplex PCR; TCRdb stores just in-frame clones and leaves some out. The sample shows 48,000 or so clones, about 90% of them seen only once. Time point meaning: peripheral blood 6 weeks after treatment start. This sample comprised PBMCs, obtained around atezolizumab (anti-PD-L1) treatment. These receptors all stem from a man aged 60 to 69 with urothelial cancer.

The chain employs TRBV1 and TRBJ1-3; whether TRBD1, the table's D call, matches the DNA was not checked. TRBV1 is designated a pseudogene. The length of the CDR3 is 14 residues. CDR3 nucleotides: TGCACCAGCAGCCGTTGGACAGAGCAAAACACCATATATTTT. Its translation is CTSSRWTEQNTIYF.

This clone was detected only a few times. V gene TRBV10-3 combines with J gene TRBJ2-7; tentative D call: TRBD2 (6 bases). Per germline, CDR1 ENHRY and CDR2 SYGVKD. The V gene lost 3 bases and the J gene lost 6 bases, with 15 bases spanning the gap. This CDR3 is 14 amino acids long. For the CDR3, the DNA is TGTGCCATCAGTGACCCGACTAGACTTTCCGAGCAGTACTTC. This translates into CAISDPTRLSEQYF.

V gene TRBV7-6 combines with J gene TRBJ2-7, with TRBD2 matching over 12 bases. The CDR3 has 18 amino acids. The junction had 10 bases not matched to a gene; V was cut back by 2 bases and J by 2 bases. Germline CDR1 SGHVS, CDR2 FNYEAQ. CDR3: CASSLMASGGGRAYEQYF. The CDR3 DNA is TGTGCCAGCAGCTTAATGGCTAGCGGGGGGGGGCGGGCCTACGAGCAGTACTTC.

Here the CDR3 reads CASSPGTNYGYTF. CDR3 nucleotides: TGCGCCAGCAGCCCCGGGACAAACTATGGCTACACCTTC. The V and J genes are TRBV5-1 and TRBJ1-2; TRBD1 might be the D (6 bases). The CDR3 consists of 13 residues. Per the germline V gene, CDR1 is SGHRS and CDR2 is YFSETQ. V was shortened by 4 bases and J by 2 bases, with 9 bases between the two germline ends.

The chain carries TRBV30 and TRBJ1-5, with D perhaps matching TRBD1 (6 bases). The germline V gene has CDR1 GTSNPN and CDR2 SVGIG (reference sequence). Trimming removed 0 bases at V and 1 base at J, with 10 bases between. The CDR3 covers 15 residues. The CDR3 nucleotides are TGTGCCTGGAGTGTCGCCACAGGGAGCAATCAGCCCCAGCATTTT. This gives the protein CAWSVATGSNQPQHF.

The chain combines TRBV6-5 with TRBJ2-2, with 8 positions matching TRBD1. V lost 4 bases, J lost 1 base, and 5 bases stayed unmatched. The germline gives CDR1 MNHEY, CDR2 SVGAGI. This CDR3 is 16 amino acids long. In DNA, the CDR3 is TGTGCCAGCAGTTTGACAGGGGCCCTGAACACCGGGGAGCTGTTTTTT. Its protein is CASSLTGALNTGELFF.

This clone was seen only a few times. This CDR3 reads CASSLGQRNEKLFF. The CDR3 nucleotides are TGCGCCAGCAGCTTGGGACAGAGAAATGAAAAACTGTTTTTT. The chain recombines TRBV5-1 with TRBJ1-4; tentatively, D is TRBD1 (5 bases). The V gene lost 0 bases and the J gene lost 5 bases, with 8 bases spanning the gap. CDR1 is SGHRS, CDR2 YFSETQ, per germline. The CDR3 is 14 amino acids.

This chain joins TRBV6-1 and TRBJ1-3, with D possibly being TRBD1 (6 bases). This CDR3 has 15 residues. The ends were cut back, 0 bases at V and 2 bases at J, with 8 bases in the middle. Germline lookup yields CDR1 MNHNS and CDR2 SASEGT. CDR3 coding DNA: TGTGCCAGCAGTGAAGCCGGGGGGCCTGGAAACACCATATATTTT. Its translation is CASSEAGGPGNTIYF.

V usage is TRBV7-9 and J usage is TRBJ1-3, with no clear D. The CDR3 extends over 14 amino acids. V lost 2 bases and J lost 0, with 5 bases in between. The germline gives CDR1 SEHNR, CDR2 FQNEAQ (reference sequence). The chain's CDR3 is CASSLTDSGNTIYF. The CDR3 DNA sequence: TGTGCCAGCAGCTTAACAGACTCTGGAAACACCATATATTTT.

The J gene is TRBJ1-4, the V gene TRBV19; D may be TRBD1 (5 bases). The CDR3 contains 13 residues. Germline loops: CDR1 LNHDA, CDR2 SQIVND (reference sequence). The ends were cut back, 8 bases at V and 10 bases at J, with 17 bases in the middle. The CDR3 DNA reads TGTGCCAGTTCAGTTGGGGGGATGGGAAAACTGTTTTTT. Translated: CASSVGGMGKLFF.

The V and J genes are TRBV10-3 and TRBJ2-3, with TRBD2 matching over 15 bases. Losses at the gene ends were 4 bases for V and 5 bases for J; bases not matched to a gene: 1. There are 15 residues in the CDR3. The germline V gene encodes CDR1 ENHRY and CDR2 SYGVKD. The CDR3 DNA reads TGTGCCATCAGTGGGGGACTAGCGGGGGGAGATACGCAGTATTTT. This translates into CAISGGLAGGDTQYF.

The V call is TRBV30, the J call TRBJ1-2, with D tentatively TRBD1 (6 bases). CDR3 size: 14 residues. Germline V gene sequence: CDR1 GTSNPN, CDR2 SVGIG (reference sequence). Trimming cost V 3 bases and J 5 bases, with 16 bases left between them. CDR3 region: CAWRWAGAGYGYTF. In DNA form, the CDR3 reads TGTGCCTGGAGATGGGCAGGGGCAGGGTATGGCTACACCTTC. The entire variable domain, with the rest obtained from reference TRBV30 and TRBJ1-2, is as follows: SQTIHQWPATLVQPVGSPLSLECTVEGTSNPNLYWYRQAAGRGLQLLFYSVGIGQISSEVPQNLSASRPQDRQFILSSKKLLLSDSGFYLCAWRWAGAGYGYTFGSGTRLTVV.

This clone was observed a few times. The chain has TRBV4-1 and TRBJ2-2, with D possibly TRBD2 on 5 matching bases. V dropped 4 bases and J dropped 1 base, with 7 bases sitting between them. Germline V gives CDR1 MGHRA, CDR2 YSYEKL. The CDR3 extends over 14 amino acids. Here the CDR3 DNA reads TGCGCCAGCAGCCGAGGGATGAACACCGGGGAGCTGTTTTTT. Its protein product is CASSRGMNTGELFF.

V gene TRBV7-6 combines with J gene TRBJ1-2; a weak D match, TRBD1 (5 bases). With 5 bases removed from V and 3 bases from J, the gap between germline ends came to 13 bases. CDR1 and CDR2 from the germline V gene are SGHVS and FNYEAQ. The CDR3 is 14 residues long. CDR3 in amino acids: CASSPGMSDYGYTF. The CDR3 bases are TGTGCCAGCAGCCCAGGGATGTCGGACTATGGCTACACCTTC. The variable domain in full, completed from reference TRBV7-6 and TRBJ1-2, reads GAGVSQSPRYKVTKRGQDVALRCDPISGHVSLYWYRQALGQGPEFLTYFNYEAQQDKSGLPNDRFSAERPEGSISTLTIQRTEQRDSAMYRCASSPGMSDYGYTFGSGTRLTVV.